The T cell receptor (beta chain) under discussion was sequenced for a study of blood T cell repertoires in COVID-19. The method was immunoSEQ multiplex PCR; TCRdb's version includes in-frame clones alone and lacks a portion of them. There are fewer than 15,000 clones in the sample; 65% to 90% occur only once, and roughly 51% lies in the top ten. A few counts support this clone. Germline CDR1 MNHEY, CDR2 SVGAGI. This CDR3 region has 14 residues. The V segment lost 5 bases and the J segment 7 bases; nucleotides outside the gene matches: 6. Sequences were obtained from peripheral blood. The chain combines TRBV6-5 with TRBJ1-2; 11 positions agree with TRBD1. The receptor was derived from an older man with acute or convalescent COVID-19. The CDR3 is CASSRGQGASGYTF. The DNA for the CDR3 is TGTGCCAGCAGTAGAGGACAGGGGGCTTCTGGCTACACCTTC.